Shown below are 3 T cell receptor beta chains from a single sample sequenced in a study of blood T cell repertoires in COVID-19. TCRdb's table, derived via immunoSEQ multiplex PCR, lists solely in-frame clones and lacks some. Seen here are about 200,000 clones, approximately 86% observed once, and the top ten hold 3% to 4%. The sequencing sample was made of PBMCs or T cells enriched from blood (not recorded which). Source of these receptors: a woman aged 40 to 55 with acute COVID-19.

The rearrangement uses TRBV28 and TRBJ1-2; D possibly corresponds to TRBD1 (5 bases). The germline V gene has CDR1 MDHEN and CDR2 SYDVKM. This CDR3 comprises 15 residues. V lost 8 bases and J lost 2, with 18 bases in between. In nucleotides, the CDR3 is TGTGCCAGCGAAACGGCAGGGTTGGGGAACTATGGCTACACCTTC. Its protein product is CASETAGLGNYGYTF.

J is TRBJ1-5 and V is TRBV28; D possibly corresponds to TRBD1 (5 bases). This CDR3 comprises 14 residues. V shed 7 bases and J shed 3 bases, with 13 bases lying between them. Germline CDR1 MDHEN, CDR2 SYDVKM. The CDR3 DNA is TGTGCCAGCATTCGAGACAGAACCAATCAGCCCCAGCATTTT. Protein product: CASIRDRTNQPQHF.

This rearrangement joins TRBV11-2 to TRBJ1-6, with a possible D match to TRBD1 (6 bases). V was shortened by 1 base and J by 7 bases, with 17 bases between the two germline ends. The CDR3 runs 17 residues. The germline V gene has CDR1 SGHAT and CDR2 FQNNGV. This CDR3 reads CASSLGWSGVRNSPLHF. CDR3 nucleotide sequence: TGTGCCAGCAGCTTAGGTTGGTCAGGGGTGAGGAATTCACCCCTCCACTTT.